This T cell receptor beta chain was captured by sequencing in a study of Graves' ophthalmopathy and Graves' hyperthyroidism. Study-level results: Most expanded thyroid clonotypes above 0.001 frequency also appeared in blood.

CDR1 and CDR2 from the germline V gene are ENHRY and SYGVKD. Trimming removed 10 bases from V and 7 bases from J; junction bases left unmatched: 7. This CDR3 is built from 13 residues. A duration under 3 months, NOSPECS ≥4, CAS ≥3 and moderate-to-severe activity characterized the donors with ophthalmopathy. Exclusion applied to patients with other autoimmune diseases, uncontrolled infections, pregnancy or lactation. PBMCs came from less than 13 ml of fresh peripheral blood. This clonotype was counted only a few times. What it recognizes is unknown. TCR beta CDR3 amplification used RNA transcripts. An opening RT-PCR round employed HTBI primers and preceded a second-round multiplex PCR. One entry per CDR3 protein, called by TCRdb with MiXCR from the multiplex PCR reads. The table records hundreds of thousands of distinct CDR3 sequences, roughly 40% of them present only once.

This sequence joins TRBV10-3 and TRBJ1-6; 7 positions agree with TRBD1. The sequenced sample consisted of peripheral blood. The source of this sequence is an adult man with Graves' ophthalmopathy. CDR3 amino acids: CATTDRPNSPLHF. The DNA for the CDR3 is TGTGCCACCACGGACAGGCCAAATTCACCCCTCCACTTT.